This T cell receptor beta chain was identified in a study of cytomegalovirus exposure and HLA in healthy donors. Researchers ran the PCR with 60 Vbeta and 13 Jbeta primers. The method was immunoSEQ multiplex PCR; TCRdb's version includes in-frame clones alone and lacks a portion of them. This sample has some 150,000 clones, with 70% to 75% found just once. Notes on this clone: The antigen is undetermined.

Looked up from germline, CDR1 is SGHAT and CDR2 is FQNNGV. The CDR3 spans 13 residues. Trimming stripped 1 base from V and 3 bases from J, with 7 bases between. Study-wide results and caveats: An analysis was carried out later, and it reportedly showed fewer N-insertions in an Asian-associated ancestry cluster than the approximately 680-donor mean. For most TCR sequences rarity was the rule, although some public TCRs occurred in many donors.

The sequencing sample was made of PBMCs. The sequence came from a human donor in good health. This rearrangement joins TRBV11-2 to TRBJ2-7, with D unclear. This CDR3 reads CASSLGPLYEQYF. CDR3 in DNA: TGTGCCAGCAGCTTAGGCCCACTCTACGAGCAGTACTTC.